The T cell receptor (beta chain) described here comes from a study of regulatory T cells in long-lasting Graves disease. Study-level points and caveats: Tissue studied was limited to peripheral blood, excluding thyroid tissue.

As to time point: newly diagnosed GD, antithyroid drugs for less than 3 months. The TCR library was made from RNA extracted from PBMCs. Arm-PCR with iRepertoire HTBI primers amplified the CDR3 regions for these TCR beta libraries. TCRdb processed the multiplex PCR reads anew with MiXCR; each CDR3 protein has one entry. The data hold about 470,000 distinct CDR3 sequences, with roughly 15% observed a single time. J was trimmed by 8 bases and V by 8 bases; bases with no gene match: 12. Germline V gene sequence: CDR1 LNHDA, CDR2 SQIVND (reference sequence). This CDR3 contains 15 residues. This clonotype was counted only a few times. The antigen is not known. The same sample was also used in a study of T cells in Graves' hyperthyroidism and ophthalmopathy. As that report states: Hyperthyroidism patients were newly diagnosed, had disease duration under 2 months, and were aged 18 to 65 years. Most expanded thyroid clonotypes above 0.001 recurred in blood.

The receptor comes from a man aged 40-49 years with Graves disease. The V and J genes are TRBV19 and TRBJ1-2, with 12 bases matching TRBD1. The sequencing used peripheral blood mononuclear cells (PBMCs), collected at new diagnosis, from a patient treated with antithyroid drugs. Here the CDR3 DNA reads TGTGCCAGTCGTACTCCGGGACAGGGGGCGCGCGGCTACACCTTC. It encodes CASRTPGQGARGYTF.